These 10 T cell receptor beta chains originate from one sample sequenced in a study of T cells in Graves' hyperthyroidism and ophthalmopathy. It was RNA transcripts that yielded the amplified TCR beta CDR3 regions. First-round RT-PCR targeting the TCR CDR3 was performed with the HTBI primer set. TCRdb re-called the multiplex PCR reads through MiXCR, storing one row per CDR3 protein. The data contain approximately 590,000 distinct CDR3 sequences, approximately 14% of them singletons. Input material: blood. All receptors come from a woman aged 30 to 39 with Graves' hyperthyroidism.

The genes are TRBV27 and TRBJ1-4; D is unresolved. V was trimmed by 5 bases and J by 5 bases, leaving 15 bases between them. This CDR3 spans 15 amino acids. Germline CDR1 and CDR2: MNHEY and SMNVEV (reference sequence). CDR3 coding DNA: TGTGCCAGCAGTCGCAATCCGAACCTGAATGAAAAACTGTTTTTT. Its protein is CASSRNPNLNEKLFF.

This clonotype was picked up many times. The chain has TRBV6-1 and TRBJ1-5; no clear D gene. The ends were cut back, 6 bases at V and 5 bases at J, with 23 bases in the middle. The CDR3 has 17 residues. Germline CDR1 and CDR2: MNHNS and SASEGT. For the CDR3, the DNA is TGTGCCAGCAGGCACGGCGTGGGGATCGCAATACATCAGCCCCAGCATTTT. Translated: CASRHGVGIAIHQPQHF.

This clonotype has at least ten counts. This chain joins TRBV12-3 or TRBV12-4 and TRBJ2-1; D possibly matches TRBD1 or TRBD2 (5 bases each). The CDR3 covers 15 residues. Between the trimmed V and J ends, which lost 5 bases and 3 bases, there was a span of 14 bases. CDR3 nucleotides: TGTGCCAGCAGTCGCTCCGGGACGGACTACAATGAGCAGTTCTTC. It yields the protein CASSRSGTDYNEQFF.

The chain has TRBV28 and TRBJ2-7, with D tentatively TRBD1 (6 bases). Germline values: CDR1 MDHEN, CDR2 SYDVKM. Trimming stripped 2 bases from V and 4 bases from J, with 12 bases between. The CDR3 covers 14 residues. DNA of the CDR3: TGTGCCAGCAGTTTACCGGCAGGGGAATACGAGCAGTACTTC. Translation gives CASSLPAGEYEQYF.

This clonotype was observed many times. V is TRBV10-3 and J is TRBJ2-3, with D uncertain. The CDR3 has 14 residues. Trimming pared 2 bases from V and 0 bases from J, leaving 6 bases between. Germline lookup yields CDR1 ENHRY and CDR2 SYGVKD. The CDR3 DNA sequence: TGTGCCATCAGTGAGAGCCGGAGCACAGATACGCAGTATTTT. Amino acid sequence: CAISESRSTDTQYF.

The genes are TRBV19 and TRBJ2-3, with 13 nucleotides matching TRBD2. Germline assignment: CDR1 LNHDA and CDR2 SQIVND (reference sequence). The CDR3 spans 16 residues. The J segment lost 8 bases and the V segment lost 4 bases, leaving 9 bases of the junction unmatched. In DNA form, the CDR3 reads TGTGCCAGTAGTAGGGGACTAGCGGGGTCCGGCGGTACGCAGTATTTT. This encodes CASSRGLAGSGGTQYF.

This clonotype was seen at least ten times. The chain recombines TRBV6-1 with TRBJ2-7; 8 nucleotides match TRBD1. Germline-derived CDR1 and CDR2 are MNHNS and SASEGT. V gave up 5 bases and J gave up 4 bases; unmatched junction bases: 10. The CDR3 has 15 amino acids. The CDR3 protein is CASSSPPGGGYEQYF. As DNA, the CDR3 is TGTGCCAGCAGTTCCCCCCCAGGGGGCGGTTACGAGCAGTACTTC.

V is TRBV5-1 and J is TRBJ2-7, with D tentatively TRBD2 (5 bases). CDR3 length: 16 amino acids. CDR1 is SGHRS, CDR2 YFSETQ, per germline. The V end was cut by 5 bases, the J end by 4 bases, with 22 bases between. CDR3 sequence: CASSHDRTQVRYEQYF. The CDR3, as DNA: TGCGCCAGCAGTCACGACCGGACTCAAGTTAGATACGAGCAGTACTTC.

This clonotype has ten or more counts. V usage is TRBV7-9 and J usage is TRBJ2-2; 7 positions match TRBD1. V was clipped by 5 bases and J by 9 bases; unmatched bases: 6. The germline V gene encodes CDR1 SEHNR and CDR2 FQNEAQ (reference sequence). The CDR3 totals 13 residues. This chain's CDR3 is CASSGQDRRELFF. Here the CDR3 DNA reads TGTGCCAGCAGCGGACAGGATCGGCGGGAGCTGTTTTTT. The full variable domain, completed using reference TRBV7-9 and TRBJ2-2, is DTGVSQNPRHKITKRGQNVTFRCDPISEHNRLYWYRQTLGQGPEFLTYFQNEAQLEKSRLLSDRFSAERPKGSFSTLEIQRTEQGDSAMYLCASSGQDRRELFFGEGSRLTVL.

The chain joins TRBV4-2 to TRBJ2-3, with 11 nucleotides matching TRBD2. The CDR3 has 18 amino acids. Per the germline V gene, CDR1 is LGHNA and CDR2 is YNFKEQ. Germline trimming cut 1 base from V and 4 bases from J; bases unmatched to any gene: 10. This CDR3 is CASSQALAGGIRADTQYF. Here the CDR3 DNA reads TGTGCCAGCAGCCAAGCCCTAGCGGGAGGAATCCGCGCAGATACGCAGTATTTT.